These 21 T cell receptor beta chains were all obtained from the same sample, sequenced in a study of read filtering for tumor transcriptome and immune sequencing. This library used approximately 390 ng RNA and molecular barcoded adaptors spanning alpha/delta and beta/gamma chains. Each CDR3 protein gets one entry after TCRdb re-called the reads with MiXCR. The sample records some 41,000 distinct CDR3 sequences, roughly 13% being singletons. The sample taken for sequencing was a population of CD138-negative cells sorted from bone marrow. Receptors originate from a donor aged 40 or older with multiple myeloma.

This clonotype was detected many times. The rearrangement links TRBV2 to TRBJ1-2; D is ambiguous. The CDR3 sequence is 14 residues long. Germline V gives CDR1 SNHLY, CDR2 FYNNEI. V lost 5 bases and J lost 1, with 11 bases in between. CDR3 sequence (DNA): TGTGCCAGCAGTCGCCCGGGCCGTAACTATGGCTACACCTTC. This encodes CASSRPGRNYGYTF.

This clonotype was seen ten or more times. The chain links TRBV7-2 to TRBJ2-7; D is unresolved. The V gene's germline CDR1 is SGHTA and CDR2 FQGNSA. The CDR3 contains 16 residues. Trimming removed 1 base at V and 0 bases at J, with 13 bases between. CDR3 DNA: TGTGCCAGCAGCTTAGATCGGCCAGTACTCTCCTACGAGCAGTACTTC. It specifies CASSLDRPVLSYEQYF.

This clonotype has a count of ten or more. The chain uses TRBV24-1 and TRBJ2-2; tentatively, D is TRBD1 (6 bases). Trimming removed 4 bases from V and 7 bases from J, with 12 bases in between. The CDR3 consists of 14 residues. Germline CDR1 and CDR2: KGHDR and SFDVKD. The CDR3 reads CATSDSGVGGELFF. In DNA form, the CDR3 reads TGTGCCACCAGTGACTCAGGGGTGGGCGGGGAGCTGTTTTTT.

This clonotype was picked up many times. The V and J genes are TRBV29-1 and TRBJ1-1; no clear D. The CDR3 has 13 residues. With 7 bases removed from V and 0 bases from J, the gap between germline ends came to 12 bases. Germline values: CDR1 SQVTM, CDR2 ANQGSEA. CDR3 in DNA: TGCAGCGGAAATTTAGGGTTGAACACTGAAGCTTTCTTT. This encodes CSGNLGLNTEAFF. Filled out from reference TRBV29-1 and TRBJ1-1, the complete variable domain reads SAVISQKPSRDICQRGTSLTIQCQVDSQVTMMFWYRQQPGQSLTLIATANQGSEATYESGFVIDKFPISRPNLTFSTLTVSNMSPEDSSIYLCSGNLGLNTEAFFGQGTRLTVV.

This clonotype showed up many times. The genes are TRBV27 and TRBJ1-5; D possibly corresponds to TRBD1 (5 bases). This CDR3 comprises 15 residues. Per germline, CDR1 MNHEY and CDR2 SMNVEV (reference sequence). V was shortened by 6 bases and J by 7 bases, with 19 bases between the two germline ends. The CDR3 reads CASRSSGGPSQPQHF. CDR3 nucleotides: TGTGCCAGCAGATCATCCGGGGGTCCGAGCCAGCCCCAGCATTTT.

This clonotype was counted many times. V usage is TRBV28 and J usage is TRBJ2-3; no firm D call. The length of the CDR3 is 13 residues. CDR1 and CDR2 from the germline V gene are MDHEN and SYDVKM. Trimming removed 7 bases from V and 0 bases from J, with 8 bases in between. The DNA for the CDR3 is TGTGCCAGCATGACACCTAGCACAGATACGCAGTATTTT. It codes for CASMTPSTDTQYF.

The rearrangement joins TRBV4-2 to TRBJ2-1; D is possibly TRBD1 (6 bases). The CDR3 length is 17 residues. The germline CDR1 and CDR2 sequences are LGHNA and YNFKEQ. Trimming removed 0 bases at V and 6 bases at J, with 18 bases between. In DNA, the CDR3 is TGTGCCAGCAGCCAAGATAGGGCAGGGGACGTTGGCAATGAGCAGTTCTTC. Its protein is CASSQDRAGDVGNEQFF.

This clonotype has more than one count but fewer than ten. It may be a read error: a sequence one base away is much more abundant. The chain combines TRBV29-1 with TRBJ2-1; D might be TRBD1 (6 bases). The CDR3 spans 13 residues. Germline assignment: CDR1 SQVTM and CDR2 ANQGSEA. Trimming shortened V by 4 bases and J by 8 bases, and 15 bases separated the two germline ends. CDR3: CSVVQGRDDEQFF. CDR3 DNA: TGCAGCGTTGTACAGGGTCGGGACGATGAGCAGTTCTTC.

Many counts were recorded for this clonotype. The CDR3 DNA is TGTGCCAGCAGCCCTCAAGCGGGAGGCGGAGAGACCCAGTACTTC. It specifies CASSPQAGGGETQYF. The J gene is TRBJ2-5, the V gene TRBV7-8; TRBD2 matches 9 bases. Germline V gene data show CDR1 as SGHVS and CDR2 as FQNEAQ. This CDR3 has 15 amino acids. V was pared by 5 bases and J by 4 bases, with 8 bases of the junction left unmatched.

This clonotype appeared many times. The junction departs from germline at one end; a sequencing error may be responsible. The chain has TRBV15 and TRBJ2-7, with 9 bases identical to TRBD1. CDR1 and CDR2 from the germline V gene are LNHNV and YYDKDF (reference sequence). The CDR3 has 16 residues. The CDR3 spells CATCRDRGTGRGEQYF. The CDR3 DNA is TGTGCCACCTGCAGAGATCGCGGGACAGGGAGAGGGGAGCAGTACTTC.

This clonotype was picked up many times. V is TRBV7-3 and J is TRBJ2-6; TRBD1 agrees at 7 bases. The CDR3 sequence is 19 residues long. After removal of 5 bases from V and 0 bases from J, the junction contained 13 bases not matched to a gene. Germline V gives CDR1 SGHTA, CDR2 FQGTGA. DNA for the CDR3: TGTGCCAGCAGCGCCGACAACGGGACAGCCTTCTCTGGGGCCAACGTCCTGACTTTC. Translating it yields CASSADNGTAFSGANVLTF.

The CDR3 DNA follows: TGTGCCAGCAGTGAATGGGCTAGCAGAGAGACCCAGTACTTC. Its protein is CASSEWASRETQYF. V gene TRBV6-5 combines with J gene TRBJ2-5; D is perhaps TRBD2 (5 bases). Germline loops: CDR1 MNHEY, CDR2 SVGAGI. Trimming left V 5 bases short and J 4 bases short, with 14 bases between. This CDR3 is built from 14 residues.

In its sample, this clonotype was seen many times. The genes are TRBV20-1 and TRBJ2-7; 9 positions agree with TRBD1. The CDR3 extends over 13 amino acids. Looked up from germline, CDR1 is DFQATT and CDR2 is SNEGSKA (reference sequence). V shed 5 bases, J shed 5 bases, and the junction held 7 bases outside the gene matches. In DNA form, the CDR3 reads TGCAGTGCTGGAGCCGGGACAGGGAACGAGCAGTACTTC. As protein: CSAGAGTGNEQYF.

This clonotype was observed at least ten times. This rearrangement joins TRBV6-5 to TRBJ2-2; D remains ambiguous. Per the germline V gene, CDR1 is MNHEY and CDR2 is SVGAGI. V lost 8 bases and J lost 0, with 13 bases in between. This CDR3 has 15 residues. CDR3 protein: CASRLHGTNTGELFF. As DNA, the CDR3 is TGTGCCAGCCGATTACATGGGACGAACACCGGGGAGCTGTTTTTT.

This clonotype was observed at least ten times. The V call is TRBV20-1, the J call TRBJ1-1; 8 bases fit TRBD1. The CDR3 length is 13 residues. Germline V gene lookup returns CDR1 DFQATT and CDR2 SNEGSKA (reference sequence). CDR3 residues: CIGQGAMNTEAFF. For the CDR3, the DNA is TGCATCGGCCAGGGGGCGATGAACACTGAAGCTTTCTTT.

This clonotype was detected only a few times. Written as DNA, the CDR3 is TGTGCCAGCAGCCAAGGAGGTGGGGGCGCGAGAGAGACCCAGTACTTC. Translation: CASSQGGGGARETQYF. This chain joins TRBV14 and TRBJ2-5, with D tentatively TRBD1 (6 bases). V was shortened by 1 base and J by 4 bases, with 16 bases between the two germline ends. CDR3 size: 16 residues. Per germline, CDR1 SGHDN and CDR2 FVKESK.

In its sample, this clonotype was seen many times. The J gene is TRBJ2-7, the V gene TRBV7-9; D is perhaps TRBD1 (6 bases). The CDR3 spans 11 residues. The V end was cut by 5 bases, the J end by 10 bases, with 12 bases between. CDR1 SEHNR and CDR2 FQNEAQ come from the germline V gene (reference sequence). As DNA, the CDR3 is TGTGCCAGCAGCCTGGACAGCCGCCAGTACTTC. Amino acids: CASSLDSRQYF.

By share of the sample, this clonotype is medium-sized. V is TRBV27 and J is TRBJ1-2; 8 bases match TRBD1. The V gene end was trimmed by 8 bases and the J gene end by 8 bases; junction bases not matched to a gene: 13. CDR1 and CDR2 (germline): MNHEY, SMNVEV (reference sequence). This CDR3 spans 14 amino acids. The CDR3 sequence is CASGVGQGREGYTF. CDR3 nucleotides: TGTGCCAGCGGAGTCGGACAGGGTCGAGAGGGCTACACCTTC.

This clonotype was seen a few times. One end of the junction does not line up with germline, which may come from a read error. V and J are TRBV2 and TRBJ1-5; 9 nucleotides line up with TRBD1. Per the germline V gene, CDR1 is SNHLY and CDR2 is FYNNEI. This CDR3 is built from 14 residues. The CDR3 reads CASRGDRDNKPQHF. CDR3 sequence (DNA): TGTGCCAGCAGAGGGGACAGGGACAATAAGCCCCAGCATTTT.

This clonotype was seen repeatedly, ten times or more. The V and J genes are TRBV6-1 and TRBJ2-1; 14 bases are shared with TRBD2. The CDR3 consists of 15 residues. The germline V gene encodes CDR1 MNHNS and CDR2 SASEGT. V shed 8 bases, J shed 7 bases, and the junction held 7 bases outside the gene matches. CDR3 bases: TGTGCCAGCGTTCCCGGGACTAGCGGGAGAAATGAGCAGTTCTTC. Protein: CASVPGTSGRNEQFF.

This clonotype was counted a few times. As DNA, the CDR3 is TGCAGTGCTAGAGTGGCCTGGAGCTCTGGAAACACCATATATTTT. Protein product: CSARVAWSSGNTIYF. J is TRBJ1-3 and V is TRBV20-1, with no clear D. V was trimmed by 1 base and J by 0 bases, leaving 10 bases between them. CDR1 DFQATT and CDR2 SNEGSKA come from the germline V gene (reference sequence). CDR3 length equals 15 residues.